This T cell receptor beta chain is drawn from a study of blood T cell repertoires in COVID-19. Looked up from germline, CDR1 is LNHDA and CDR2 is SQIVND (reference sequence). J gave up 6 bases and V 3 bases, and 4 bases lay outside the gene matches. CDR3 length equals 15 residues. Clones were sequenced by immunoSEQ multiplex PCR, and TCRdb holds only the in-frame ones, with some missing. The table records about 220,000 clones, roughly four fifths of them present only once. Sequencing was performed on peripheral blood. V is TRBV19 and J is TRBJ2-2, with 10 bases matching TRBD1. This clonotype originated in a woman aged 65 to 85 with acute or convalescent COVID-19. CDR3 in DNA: TGTGCCAGTAGTATTTGGGACAGGGGAGCCGGGGAGCTGTTTTTT. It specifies CASSIWDRGAGELFF. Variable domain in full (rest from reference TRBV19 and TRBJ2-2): DGGITQSPKYLFRKEGQNVTLSCEQNLNHDAMYWYRQDPGQGLRLIYYSQIVNDFQKGDIAEGYSVSREKKESFPLTVTSAQKNPTAFYLCASSIWDRGAGELFFGEGSRLTVL.